This TCR beta chain was found in a study of T cell responses to AZD1222 COVID-19 vaccine (dated by TCRdb to the early 2020s). Background on the whole study: AZD1222 recipients with second doses at about 4 weeks or about 12 weeks were pooled, because spike-specific TCR depth and breadth did not differ between schedules. A total of just over 230 trial participants underwent TCR sequencing, of whom some 210 received two doses of AZD1222 and roughly 25 received two doses of the MenACWY control vaccine. Trial participants were enrolled into age subgroups of 18-55, 56-69 and 70-plus years, which contained roughly 140, 27 and 60 TCR-sequenced participants, respectively.

The CDR3 regions of human TCRbeta chains were analyzed by immunosequencing. The original methods were these. TCRs in the repertoires were compared against a reference library of SARS-CoV-2-specific TCRs that had been generated with the MIRA antigen-specificity platform. Breadth was defined as the fraction of unique TCRs that were SARS-CoV-2-associated. Depth was defined as the fraction of total T cells that were SARS-CoV-2-associated. Each spike-specific TCR was assigned to its reactive spike region and to a CD4 or CD8 class using the MIRA data. Log10-transformed breadth and depth values were compared by one-way ANOVA with Sidak's multiple comparisons tests. Sourced from immuneACCESS, this table was stored by TCRdb with only in-frame sequences that have V and J called. A share of the clones is absent; for the studies checked, an unresolved V gene accounts for under half, and the remainder has no known explanation. The DNA was the basis for D and trimming; V, J and clone size are from that table. Counted in this sample were roughly 190,000 clones; 85% to 95% of them appeared once. The top ten clones comprise approximately 1.3% of the sample.

The time point label for this specimen denotes: baseline before first vaccination. Vaccinee samples came from UK trials COV001 and COV002, including a single-blind randomized controlled phase 2/3 trial of AZD1222 (ChAdOx1 nCoV-19) in healthy adults. Trial participant PBMC samples were collected at day 0 and day 28 after the second dose for TCRbeta chain sequencing. For this clone: The clone's antigen remains unknown. One base away there is no much larger clone; base qualities are not given. The sample contains more than one DNA sequence encoding this CDR3.

Trimming takes 1 base from V and 7 bases from J, and the germline ends sit 5 bases apart. The CDR3 sequence holds 13 residues, the cysteine and phenylalanine included. Only the CDR3 DNA is retained, 39 bases long and in frame from the first base. CDR1 and CDR2 were assigned from the germline V gene as MNHNS and SASEGT. Paper-wide results and their limitations: Nearly half of unique spike-specific TCRs reportedly recognized epitopes outside regions mutated in the B.1.351 and B.1.1.7 variants. The whole spike protein was spanned by vaccine-associated CD4 TCRs, and dominant responses were seen in regions 160-218 and 743-854. Because no day 14 peak-response samples were available, the repertoires could be characterized only after the peak T cell response. The 56-69-year group was small, and its depth increase did not reach significance, likely because of low power. Conclusions about previously exposed vaccinees are limited because only six or seven AZD1222 recipients were SARS-CoV-2 seropositive at baseline. A significant rise in spike-specific TCR breadth and depth was observed after two AZD1222 doses relative to day 0 and relative to MenACWY recipients. Participants were mostly white British, with more females than males. The authors suggested clonal diversity may have been underestimated.

This clonotype was obtained from an adult in good health. The chain links TRBV6-1 with TRBJ1-6; a tentative D match to TRBD1 spans 5 bases. The sample in question was peripheral blood, obtained on day 0 of AZD1222 vaccination. The base sequence is TGTGCCAGCAGTGAAGGGGGGAATTCACCCCTCCACTTT. This gives the protein CASSEGGNSPLHF.